Presented here are 7 T cell receptor beta chains from one specimen sequenced in a study of PD-L1 blockade in urothelial cancer. Documented time point: peripheral blood 6 weeks after treatment start. Sequenced by immunoSEQ multiplex PCR; TCRdb stores in-frame clones only, minus some. The data contain about 50,000 clones, 85% to 90% of them singletons. The sequenced sample was PBMCs, obtained around atezolizumab (anti-PD-L1) treatment. The receptors stem from a man in his sixties with urothelial cancer.

The rearrangement joins TRBV7-2 to TRBJ2-4, with D tentatively TRBD2 (5 bases). There are 18 residues in the CDR3. V was pared by 3 bases and J by 2 bases, with 20 bases between. Germline CDR1 and CDR2: SGHTA and FQGNSA. The CDR3 loop is CASSLAGPDLGTKNIQYF. The CDR3 DNA follows: TGTGCCAGCAGCTTGGCGGGCCCGGACTTGGGGACCAAAAACATTCAGTACTTC. The full variable domain, in which reference TRBV7-2 and TRBJ2-4 provide the parts outside the CDR3, is GAGVSQSPSNKVTEKGKDVELRCDPISGHTALYWYRQSLGQGLEFLIYFQGNSAPDKSGLPSDRFSAERTGGSVSTLTIQRTQQEDSAVYLCASSLAGPDLGTKNIQYFGAGTRLSVL.

The rearrangement joins TRBV5-1 to TRBJ1-2; 7 nucleotides agree with TRBD1. Unmatched junction bases numbered 14, after V lost 4 bases and J lost 8 bases. CDR1 and CDR2 (germline): SGHRS, YFSETQ. CDR3 length: 15 amino acids. The CDR3 region has the DNA TGCGCCAGCAGCCCGGAGGGGGCAGGGTTGCGGGGCTACACCTTC. Protein: CASSPEGAGLRGYTF. Together with reference TRBV5-1 and TRBJ1-2, the CDR3 gives the full variable domain: KAGVTQTPRYLIKTRGQQVTLSCSPISGHRSVSWYQQTPGQGLQFLFEYFSETQRNKGNFPGRFSGRQFSNSRSEMNVSTLELGDSALYLCASSPEGAGLRGYTFGSGTRLTVV.

The rearrangement uses TRBV11-2 and TRBJ2-3; no clear D gene. Germline V gene sequence: CDR1 SGHAT, CDR2 FQNNGV. The CDR3 is 14 residues long. V was shortened by 1 base and J by 5 bases, with 10 bases between the two germline ends. The CDR3 DNA is TGTGCCAGCAGCTTAGGTGGTAGTATAGATACGCAGTATTTT. Protein sequence: CASSLGGSIDTQYF.

V is TRBV2 and J is TRBJ2-1; TRBD2 matches 7 bases. Losses at the gene ends were 3 bases for V and 3 bases for J; bases not matched to a gene: 5. The CDR3 extends over 15 amino acids. Germline V lookup: CDR1 SNHLY, CDR2 FYNNEI. The CDR3 protein is CASSDGAGLYNEQFF. The CDR3 DNA follows: TGTGCCAGCAGTGACGGAGCGGGGCTCTACAATGAGCAGTTCTTC.

The chain joins TRBV4-2 to TRBJ2-1; 14 bases map to TRBD2. CDR1 is LGHNA, CDR2 YNFKEQ, per germline. Unmatched junction bases numbered 3, after V lost 0 bases and J lost 8 bases. The CDR3 runs 16 residues. CDR3 sequence: CASSQEGLAGDDEQFF. CDR3 coding DNA: TGTGCCAGCAGCCAAGAGGGACTAGCGGGAGATGATGAGCAGTTCTTC.

The gene calls are TRBV6-5 and TRBJ1-6; D perhaps matches TRBD1 (5 bases). V lost 6 bases to trimming and J lost 5 bases, with 11 bases between them. The V gene's germline CDR1 is MNHEY and CDR2 SVGAGI. The CDR3 contains 14 residues. The CDR3 is CASSLDRDNSPLHF. CDR3 DNA: TGTGCCAGCAGCCTCGACAGAGATAATTCACCCCTCCACTTT.

The chain couples TRBV28 to TRBJ1-1; D gene uncertain. Germline values: CDR1 MDHEN, CDR2 SYDVKM. The CDR3 contains 11 residues. The V end lost 6 bases, the J end lost 5 bases, and 7 bases lay between the germline ends. The chain's CDR3 is CASSFRTEAFF. DNA of the CDR3: TGTGCCAGCAGCTTTAGAACTGAAGCTTTCTTT.